This record looks at one T cell receptor (beta chain) sequence and its context. Its antigen is as yet unknown. Following culture for approximately ten days, CD4+ T cells were isolated. Between March and December 2020, the person had a SARS-CoV-2 infection that PCR confirmed. Two doses of either BNT162b2 or mRNA-1273 were given to each participant. Half-medium exchanges with IL-2 medium took place on days 3 and 7. Generated by immunoSEQ multiplex PCR, the TCRdb table keeps only in-frame clones and is missing some. The repertoire consists of tens of thousands of clones, with around 79% occurring once and the leading ten covering more than 6.5%. These data come from a study of vaccination effects on CD4 cells after COVID-19. Overall study: Antigen-specific CD4+ T cells were first expanded with viral peptide pools by the ViraFEST assay and only then sequenced. The median interval between the second dose and post-vaccine sampling was 72 days.

Study-level results: Among infection- and vaccine-induced clones, marked clonal contraction occurred late after vaccination.

The V gene lost 1 base and the J gene lost 0 bases, with 20 bases spanning the gap. This CDR3 is built from 19 residues. From germline, CDR1 is SGHTA and CDR2 FQGTGA. The receptor comes from a human donor who had a prior SARS-CoV-2 infection. Sample: CD4+ T cells from PBMCs cultured without peptide, taken after COVID-19 vaccination. J is TRBJ2-3 and V is TRBV7-3; D may be TRBD2 (7 bases). CDR3 amino acids: CASSLIRAGGGLSTDTQYF. In DNA, the CDR3 is TGTGCCAGCAGCTTAATTAGGGCGGGCGGGGGCCTGAGCACAGATACGCAGTATTTT.